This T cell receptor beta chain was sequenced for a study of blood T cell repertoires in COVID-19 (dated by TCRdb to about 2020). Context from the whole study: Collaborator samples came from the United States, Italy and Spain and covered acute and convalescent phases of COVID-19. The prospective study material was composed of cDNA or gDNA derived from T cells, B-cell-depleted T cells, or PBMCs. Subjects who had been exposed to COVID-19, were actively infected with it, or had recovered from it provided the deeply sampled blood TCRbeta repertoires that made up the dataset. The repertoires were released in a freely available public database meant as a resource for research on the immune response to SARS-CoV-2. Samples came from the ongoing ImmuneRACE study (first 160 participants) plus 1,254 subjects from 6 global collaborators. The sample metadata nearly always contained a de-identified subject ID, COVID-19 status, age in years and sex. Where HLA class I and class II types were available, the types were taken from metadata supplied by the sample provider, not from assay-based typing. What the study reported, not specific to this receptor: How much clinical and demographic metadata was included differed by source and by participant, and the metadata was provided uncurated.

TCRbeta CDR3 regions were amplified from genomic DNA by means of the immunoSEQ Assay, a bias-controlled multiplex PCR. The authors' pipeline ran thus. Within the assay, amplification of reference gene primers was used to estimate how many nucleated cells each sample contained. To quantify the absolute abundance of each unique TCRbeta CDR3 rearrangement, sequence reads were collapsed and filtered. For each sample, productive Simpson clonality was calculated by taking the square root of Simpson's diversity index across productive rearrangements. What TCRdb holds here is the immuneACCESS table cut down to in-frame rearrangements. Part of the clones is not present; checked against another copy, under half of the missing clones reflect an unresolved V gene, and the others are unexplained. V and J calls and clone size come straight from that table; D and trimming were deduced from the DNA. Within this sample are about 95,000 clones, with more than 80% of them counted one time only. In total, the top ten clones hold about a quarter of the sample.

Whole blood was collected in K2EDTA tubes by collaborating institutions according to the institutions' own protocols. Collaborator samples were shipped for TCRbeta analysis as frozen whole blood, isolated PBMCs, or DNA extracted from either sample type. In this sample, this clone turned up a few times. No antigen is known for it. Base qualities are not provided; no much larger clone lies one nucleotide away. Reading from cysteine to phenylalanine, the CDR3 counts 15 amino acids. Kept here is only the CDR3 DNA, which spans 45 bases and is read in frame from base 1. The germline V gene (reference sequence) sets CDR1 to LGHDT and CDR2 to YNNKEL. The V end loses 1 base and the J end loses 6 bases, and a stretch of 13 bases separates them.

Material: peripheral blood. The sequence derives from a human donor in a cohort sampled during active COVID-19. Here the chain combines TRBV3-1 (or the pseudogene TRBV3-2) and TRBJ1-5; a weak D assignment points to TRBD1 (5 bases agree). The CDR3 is CASSQGRVRRQPQHF. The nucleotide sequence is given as TGTGCCAGCAGCCAAGGCAGGGTGAGGCGTCAGCCCCAGCATTTT.